Reported below is one TCR beta chain. The same CDR3 arises from other DNA sequences in this sample as well. The trim removed 4 bases at V and 2 bases at J, leaving 1 base unmatched. Germline CDR1 SGHTA, CDR2 FQGTGA. This CDR3 is 13 amino acids long. This record comes from a study of blood T cell repertoires in COVID-19. Study-wide context: There were acute and convalescent COVID-19 samples, and they came from the United States, Italy and Spain. Sources were T cells, B-cell-depleted T cells, or PBMCs; the material itself was cDNA or gDNA.

Measured with immunoSEQ multiplex PCR; TCRdb has only the in-frame clones, and not every one. The sample records hundreds of thousands of clones, around 90% being singletons. This TCR was sampled from a man aged 18-30 years with active or convalescent COVID-19. Sequencing was done on a sample of peripheral blood. J is TRBJ1-2 and V is TRBV7-3, with 7 nucleotides matching TRBD1. The CDR3 sequence: CASSSGQNYGYTF. The CDR3 region has the DNA TGTGCCAGCAGCTCGGGACAGAACTATGGCTACACCTTC.